This T cell receptor (beta chain) was found in a study of cytomegalovirus exposure and HLA in healthy donors. Study-wide results and limits: In a later analysis, TCR beta V- and J-gene trimming showed a link to a missense DCLRE1C variant. Of the V segments, some could not be distinguished, including TRBV6-2 and TRBV6-3, and were excluded.

As concerns this clone: What it binds is not known.

This CDR3 has 17 residues. V shed 4 bases, J shed 2 bases, and the junction held 6 bases outside the gene matches. The germline gives CDR1 ENHRY, CDR2 SYGVKD. PCR was performed using 60 Vbeta and 13 Jbeta primers. The table came from immunoSEQ multiplex PCR; TCRdb's copy has only in-frame clones and leaves some out. The sample lists roughly 140,000 clones, 75% to 85% occurring once. The chain carries TRBV10-3 and TRBJ2-1; TRBD2 agrees at 12 bases. This TCR came from a man between 45 and 60 years old in good health and CMV-seropositive. Source material: PBMCs. The CDR3: CAISAASGRGPYNEQFF. CDR3 DNA: TGTGCCATCAGTGCGGCTAGCGGGAGGGGGCCCTACAATGAGCAGTTCTTC.